This T cell receptor beta chain comes out of a study of CD8+CD57+ T cells in acquired aplastic anemia. Study observations and caveats: Levels of CD8+ Simpson's diversity were not significantly distinct in patients versus controls.

This clonotype was picked up many times. As yet, its antigen is unknown. It was genomic DNA that served as the template for profiling TCR beta VDJ and CDR3. TCRdb reprocessed the reads via MiXCR and lists one record per CDR3 protein. The table has roughly 180,000 distinct CDR3 sequences, about 44% seen once. The CDR3 covers 11 residues. Trimming left V 4 bases short and J 5 bases short, with 3 bases between. Looked up from germline, CDR1 is WSHSY and CDR2 is SAAADI. Previously, flow cytometry had revealed CD8+CD57+ cell expansion in the patients chosen for sequencing. Among the patients, all had severe acquired aplastic anemia.

The rearrangement joins TRBV10-2 to TRBJ2-1; D is unresolved. The sequenced sample was sorted CD4+, CD8+, or CD8+CD57+ T cells (not recorded which) from PBMCs. The sequence came from a human donor with aplastic anemia. The CDR3 sequence is CASSGHNEQFF. Written as DNA, the CDR3 is TGCGCCAGCAGTGGGCACAATGAGCAGTTCTTC.